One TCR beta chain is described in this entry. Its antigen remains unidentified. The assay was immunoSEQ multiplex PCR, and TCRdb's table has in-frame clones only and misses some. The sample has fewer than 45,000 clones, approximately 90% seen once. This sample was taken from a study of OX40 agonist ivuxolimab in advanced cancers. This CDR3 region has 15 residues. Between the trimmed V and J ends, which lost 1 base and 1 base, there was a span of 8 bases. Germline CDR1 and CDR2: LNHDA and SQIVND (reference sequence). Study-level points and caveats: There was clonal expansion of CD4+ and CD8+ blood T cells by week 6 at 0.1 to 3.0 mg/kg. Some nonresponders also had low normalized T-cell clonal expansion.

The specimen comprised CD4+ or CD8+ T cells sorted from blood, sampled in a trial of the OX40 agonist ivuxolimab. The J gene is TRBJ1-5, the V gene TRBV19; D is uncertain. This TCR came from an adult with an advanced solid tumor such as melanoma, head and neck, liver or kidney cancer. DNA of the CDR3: TGTGCCAGTAGTATAGGGCAACCAAGCAATCAGCCCCAGCATTTT. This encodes CASSIGQPSNQPQHF.